This record looks at one T cell receptor beta chain sequence and its context. The antigen remains unidentified. This specimen belongs to a study of cytomegalovirus exposure and HLA in healthy donors. Whole-study results and caveats: A later analysis linked a missense DCLRE1C variant to TCR beta V- and J-gene trimming. Of the V segments, some could not be distinguished, including TRBV6-2 and TRBV6-3, and were excluded.

PCR amplification relied on 60 Vbeta primers (plus 13 Jbeta primers). In the original analysis: Roughly 11 million shared chains were among the roughly 80 million unique TCR beta chains that a later analysis counted. Assay used: immunoSEQ multiplex PCR; TCRdb lists only in-frame clones, some missing. For V, J and clone size, that table is used; D and trimming come from the DNA. This table holds 150,000 to 200,000 clones, 75% to 80% found once. Trimming left V 4 bases short and J 3 bases short, with 9 bases between. Germline loops: CDR1 ENHRY, CDR2 SYGVKD. This CDR3 has 13 amino acids. Source material: PBMCs. This TCR came from a man aged 45 to 65 in good health and CMV-seropositive. The chain uses TRBV10-3 and TRBJ1-1; weak D call: TRBD1 (5 bases). The CDR3 reads CAISGGDDTEAFF. The CDR3, as DNA: TGTGCCATCAGTGGCGGGGACGACACTGAAGCTTTCTTT.